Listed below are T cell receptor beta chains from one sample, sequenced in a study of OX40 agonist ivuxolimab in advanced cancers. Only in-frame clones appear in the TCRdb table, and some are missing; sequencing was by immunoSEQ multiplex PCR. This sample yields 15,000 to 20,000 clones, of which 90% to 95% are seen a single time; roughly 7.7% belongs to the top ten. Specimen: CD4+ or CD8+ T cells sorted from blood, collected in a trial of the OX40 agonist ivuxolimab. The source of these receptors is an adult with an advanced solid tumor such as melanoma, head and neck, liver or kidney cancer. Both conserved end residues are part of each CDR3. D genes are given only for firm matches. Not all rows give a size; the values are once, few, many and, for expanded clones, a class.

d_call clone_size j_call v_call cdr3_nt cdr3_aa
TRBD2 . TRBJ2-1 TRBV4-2 TGTGCCAGCAGTCGGGGGGCTAGCGGGAGGGATTTCTACAATGAGCAGTTCTTC CASSRGASGRDFYNEQFF
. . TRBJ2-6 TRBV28 TGTGCCAGCAGTTTACGTGGCTCTGGGGCCAACGTCCTGACTTTC CASSLRGSGANVLTF
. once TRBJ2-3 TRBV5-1 TGCGCCAGCGGCCCACCGGGTACTTCGCAGTATTTT CASGPPGTSQYF
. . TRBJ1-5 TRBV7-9 TGTGCCAGCAGCTTAGACGGGGGACCAGGGCAGCCCCAGCATTTT CASSLDGGPGQPQHF
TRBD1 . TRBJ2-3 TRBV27 TGTGCCAGCAGTCTTACAGGGGGACCCACAGATACGCAGTATTTT CASSLTGGPTDTQYF
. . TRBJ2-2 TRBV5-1 TGCGCCAGCAGCGTCAGGGAGCCCGGGGAGCTGTTTTTT CASSVREPGELFF
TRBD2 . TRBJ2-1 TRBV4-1 TGCGCCAGCAGCCAAGATCATACTAGCGGCAATGAGCAGTTCTTC CASSQDHTSGNEQFF
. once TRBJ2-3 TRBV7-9 TGTGCCAGCAGCTTATCAGATACGCAGTATTTT CASSLSDTQYF
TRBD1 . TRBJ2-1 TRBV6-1 TGTGCCAGCAGTGACCCCGGGACAGGGGTTCCCAATGAGCAGTTCTTC CASSDPGTGVPNEQFF
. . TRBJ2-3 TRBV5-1 TGCGCCAGCAGCAGCCTGGGGGCCTATACAGATACGCAGTATTTT CASSSLGAYTDTQYF
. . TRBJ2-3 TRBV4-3 TGCGCCAGCAGCCAAGAGCCGGGGGAATCAAATACGCAGTATTTT CASSQEPGESNTQYF
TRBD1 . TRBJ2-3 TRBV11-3 TGTGCCAGCAGCCCCGGGACAGCTAGCACAGATACGCAGTATTTT CASSPGTASTDTQYF
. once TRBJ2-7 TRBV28 TGTGCCAGCAGTGGGGACGAGCAGTACTTC CASSGDEQYF
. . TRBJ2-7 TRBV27 TGTGCCAGCAGTAATACCGGAGCAGATATCTACGAGCAGTACTTC CASSNTGADIYEQYF
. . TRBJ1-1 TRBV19 TGTGCCAGTAGTATCTTTGGGGACGGGGTGGGCACTGAAGCTTTCTTT CASSIFGDGVGTEAFF
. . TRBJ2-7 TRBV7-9 TGTGCCAGCAGCTCAGATACAACAGGGATAATCTACGAGCAGTACTTC CASSSDTTGIIYEQYF
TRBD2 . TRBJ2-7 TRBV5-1 TGCGCCAGCAGCTTGGTACTAGCGGGAGAGACCTACGAGCAGTACTTC CASSLVLAGETYEQYF
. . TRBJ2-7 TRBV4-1 TGCGCCAGCAGCCAAATGTCAGGGGCGAGCTCCTACGAGCAGTACTTC CASSQMSGASSYEQYF
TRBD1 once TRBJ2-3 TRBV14 TGTGCCAGCAGCCCATACAGGGGGCGCACAGATACGCAGTATTTT CASSPYRGRTDTQYF
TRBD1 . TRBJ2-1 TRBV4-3 TGCGCCAGCAGCCGAGCAGGGACAGGGCTTTTGGGAGAGCAGTTCTTC CASSRAGTGLLGEQFF
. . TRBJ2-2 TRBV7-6 TGTGCCAGCAGCCCCCGTATGACGGGGACCGGGGAGCTGTTTTTT CASSPRMTGTGELFF
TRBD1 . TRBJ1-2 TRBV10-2 TGCGCCAGCAGTGAGTCGGGACAGGGGGGCTATGGCTACACCTTC CASSESGQGGYGYTF
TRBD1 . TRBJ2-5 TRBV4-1 TGCGCCAGCAGCCAAGTTTTTCGACAGTCAGGGGGAGAGACCCAGTACTTC CASSQVFRQSGGETQYF
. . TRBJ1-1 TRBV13 TGTGCCAGCAGCTTAGGGTATGTTGGCTCGAACACTGAAGCTTTCTTT CASSLGYVGSNTEAFF
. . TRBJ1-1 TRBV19 TGTGCCAGTAGTATAGCGAGCCATATTGAAGCTTTCTTT CASSIASHIEAFF
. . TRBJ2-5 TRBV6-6 TGTGCCAGCACGCCAGGGTTCCAAGAGACCCAGTACTTC CASTPGFQETQYF
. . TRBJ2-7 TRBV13 TGTGCCAGCAGCGGTCCAGGTACAGCGAAATACGAGCAGTACTTC CASSGPGTAKYEQYF
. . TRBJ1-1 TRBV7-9 TGTGCCAGCAGCTTAGCCCCCAACACTGAAGCTTTCTTT CASSLAPNTEAFF
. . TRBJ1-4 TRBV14 TGTGCCAGCAGCCCACCCTCGGCGCCGGCAACTAATGAAAAACTGTTTTTT CASSPPSAPATNEKLFF
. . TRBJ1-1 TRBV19 TGTGCCAGTAGTATACAGGGGTTTATGGGCACTGAAGCTTTCTTT CASSIQGFMGTEAFF
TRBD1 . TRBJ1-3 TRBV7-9 TGTGCCAGCAGGAAACAGGGGCTCGGAAACACCATATATTTT CASRKQGLGNTIYF
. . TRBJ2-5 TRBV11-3 TGTGCCAGCAGTCCGCGGGGGCAGGAACAAGAGACCCAGTACTTC CASSPRGQEQETQYF
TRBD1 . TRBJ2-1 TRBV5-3 TGTGCCAGAAGCTTGGCCCACAGGGGGCAGGGCAATGAGCAGTTCTTC CARSLAHRGQGNEQFF
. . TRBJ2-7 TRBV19 TGTGCCAGTAGCCCAGGTGCGATGGCCTACGAGCAGTACTTC CASSPGAMAYEQYF
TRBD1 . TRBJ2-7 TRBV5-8 TGTGCCAGCAGCTTGGGGGGACAGGGCTACGAGCAGTACTTC CASSLGGQGYEQYF
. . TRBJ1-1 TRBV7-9 TGTGCCAGCAGCTTAGTAGAAGCTTTCTTT CASSLVEAFF
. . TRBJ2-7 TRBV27 TGTGCCAGCGGAACAGGGACTAACTACGAGCAGTACTTC CASGTGTNYEQYF
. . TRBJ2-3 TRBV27 TGTGCCAGCAGTTTATATTGGCAGACTAGCACAGATACGCAGTATTTT CASSLYWQTSTDTQYF
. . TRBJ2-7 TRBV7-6 TGTGCCAGCAGCTTACAGGGGATCGTCGACGAGCAGTACTTC CASSLQGIVDEQYF
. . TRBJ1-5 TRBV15 TGTGCCACCAGCAGAGAGTCTCTTGGGCCCAATCAGCCCCAGCATTTT CATSRESLGPNQPQHF